The clone carrying this T cell receptor beta chain has just one count. The antigen is unknown. Germline assignment: CDR1 SGHTA and CDR2 FQGNSA. The germline V and J ends were trimmed by 5 bases and 6 bases, with 16 bases remaining between them. The CDR3 extends over 15 amino acids. TCRdb re-derived calls from the reads in MiXCR, one entry per CDR3 protein. The table lists approximately 470,000 distinct CDR3 sequences, approximately 42% of them singletons, with about two fifths in the top ten. The sample belongs to a study of T cell repertoires in cytomegalovirus infection. The specimen was cultured PBMCs, collected from culture after CMV antigen stimulation. This rearrangement joins TRBV7-2 to TRBJ1-4, with D possibly being TRBD1 (6 bases). The receptor was isolated from a human donor in good health (CMV status not recorded). Some clones in this sample may be carry-over from other donors' samples. CDR3 sequence: CASSLGGAGDEKLFF. CDR3 nucleotide sequence: TGTGCCAGCAGCCTGGGGGGGGCAGGAGATGAAAAACTGTTTTTT.